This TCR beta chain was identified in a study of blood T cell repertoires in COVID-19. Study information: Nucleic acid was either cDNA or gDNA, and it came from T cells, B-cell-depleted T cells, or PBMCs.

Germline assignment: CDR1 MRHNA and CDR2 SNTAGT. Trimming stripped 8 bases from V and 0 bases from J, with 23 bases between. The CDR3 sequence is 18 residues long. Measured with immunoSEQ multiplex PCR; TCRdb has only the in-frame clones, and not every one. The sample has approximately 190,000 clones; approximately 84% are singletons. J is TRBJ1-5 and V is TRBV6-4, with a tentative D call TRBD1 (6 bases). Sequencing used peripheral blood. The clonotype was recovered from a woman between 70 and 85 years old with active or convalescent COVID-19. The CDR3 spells CASSLRDKKAYSNQPQHF. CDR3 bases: TGTGCCAGCTCATTAAGGGACAAGAAAGCTTATAGCAATCAGCCCCAGCATTTT.